The next 28 T cell receptor beta chains were all read from a single sample in a study of OX40 agonist ivuxolimab in advanced cancers. Generated by immunoSEQ multiplex PCR, the TCRdb table keeps only in-frame clones and is missing some. The sample holds roughly 80,000 clones, around nine tenths seen once. The sequenced sample was CD4+ or CD8+ T cells sorted from blood, obtained in a trial of the OX40 agonist ivuxolimab. The receptors here all came from an adult with an advanced solid tumor such as melanoma, head and neck, liver or kidney cancer.

The chain recombines TRBV7-2 with TRBJ1-4, with 7 bases that match TRBD1. V trimming: 1 base; J trimming: 6 bases; junction bases outside the gene matches: 5. CDR3 length: 15 residues. CDR1 is SGHTA and CDR2 is FQGNSA in the germline V gene. The chain's CDR3 is CASSLDLGGDEKLFF. The CDR3 nucleotides are TGTGCCAGCAGCTTAGATTTAGGGGGCGATGAAAAACTGTTTTTT.

The chain is built from TRBV9 and TRBJ1-1; 7 bases are shared with TRBD1. The CDR3 contains 14 residues. From germline, CDR1 is SGDLS and CDR2 YYNGEE. Trimming cost V 4 bases and J 0 bases; bases outside gene matches: 3. The CDR3, as DNA: TGTGCCAGCAGCCCGGGACAGATGAACACTGAAGCTTTCTTT. Encoded protein: CASSPGQMNTEAFF. The entire variable domain, with the rest obtained from reference TRBV9 and TRBJ1-1, is as follows: DSGVTQTPKHLITATGQRVTLRCSPRSGDLSVYWYQQSLDQGLQFLIQYYNGEERAKGNILERFSAQQFPDLHSELNLSSLELGDSALYFCASSPGQMNTEAFFGQGTRLTVV.

The genes are TRBV5-8 and TRBJ2-2; D not resolved. Trimming removed 1 base from V and 1 base from J, with 8 bases in between. Germline values: CDR1 SGHTS, CDR2 YDEGEE. The CDR3 totals 15 residues. The CDR3 DNA reads TGTGCCAGCAGCTTGTATGTAGGGAACACCGGGGAGCTGTTTTTT. Its translation: CASSLYVGNTGELFF. Full variable domain (rest looked up from reference TRBV5-8 and TRBJ2-2): EAGVTQSPTHLIKTRGQQATLRCSPISGHTSVYWYQQALGLGLQFLLWYDEGEERNRGNFPPRFSGRQFPNYSSELNVNALELEDSALYLCASSLYVGNTGELFFGEGSRLTVL.

This clone rates as medium-sized (0.01 to 0.1%). V and J are TRBV14 and TRBJ2-1; 11 bases agree with TRBD2. V was clipped by 4 bases and J by 7 bases; unmatched bases: 3. This CDR3 has 14 residues. Germline V gene lookup returns CDR1 SGHDN and CDR2 FVKESK. The chain's CDR3 is CASSPWTSGNEQFF. CDR3 DNA sequence: TGTGCCAGCAGCCCCTGGACTAGCGGGAATGAGCAGTTCTTC.

Only one count was recorded for this clone. The chain couples TRBV6-5 to TRBJ1-5, with a possible D match to TRBD1 (5 bases). Germline assignment: CDR1 MNHEY and CDR2 SVGAGI. V was shortened by 5 bases and J by 7 bases, with 18 bases between the two germline ends. The CDR3 is 15 amino acids. CDR3 nucleotide sequence: TGTGCCAGCAGTCGACTATCCACAGGATACCAGCCCCAGCATTTT. Encoded protein: CASSRLSTGYQPQHF.

V gene TRBV9 combines with J gene TRBJ2-2; 8 bases match TRBD1. Germline loops: CDR1 SGDLS, CDR2 YYNGEE. V shed 2 bases, J shed 1 base, and the junction held 4 bases outside the gene matches. CDR3 length equals 16 residues. The CDR3 DNA follows: TGTGCCAGCAGCGTGAGACAGGGGATGAACACCGGGGAGCTGTTTTTT. Protein product: CASSVRQGMNTGELFF.

The chain joins TRBV7-2 to TRBJ2-7; the D is unclear. Germline V gives CDR1 SGHTA, CDR2 FQGNSA. This CDR3 contains 15 residues. With 5 bases removed from V and 3 bases from J, the gap between germline ends came to 17 bases. In DNA form, the CDR3 reads TGTGCCAGCAGCCTTGCGGTCGGCGGCCTCTACGAGCAGTACTTC. Its protein is CASSLAVGGLYEQYF.

This chain uses TRBV7-9 with TRBJ2-7; 7 bases agree with TRBD2. The CDR3 has 14 residues. Trimming removed 5 bases from V and 3 bases from J; junction bases left unmatched: 7. Germline V CDR1 and CDR2: SEHNR, FQNEAQ (reference sequence). CDR3 protein: CASSPRGEGYEQYF. Here the CDR3 DNA reads TGTGCCAGCAGCCCTCGGGGGGAAGGCTACGAGCAGTACTTC.

The CDR3 is CASSRQWKSTNEKLFF. The CDR3 DNA follows: TGCGCCAGCAGCCGGCAGTGGAAGTCAACTAATGAAAAACTGTTTTTT. The chain employs TRBV4-1 and TRBJ1-4; no definite D call. The CDR3 length is 16 residues. Germline lookup yields CDR1 MGHRA and CDR2 YSYEKL. With 4 bases removed from V and 0 bases from J, the gap between germline ends came to 12 bases.

The chain combines TRBV5-1 with TRBJ2-7; TRBD1 is a possible D gene (6 bases). The CDR3 loop spans 14 amino acids. The V end was cut by 0 bases, the J end by 6 bases, with 13 bases between. The V gene's germline CDR1 is SGHRS and CDR2 YFSETQ. CDR3 protein: CASSLGHRVVEQYF. CDR3 DNA sequence: TGCGCCAGCAGCTTGGGGCACAGGGTTGTCGAGCAGTACTTC. Drawing the rest from reference TRBV5-1 and TRBJ2-7, the complete variable domain is KAGVTQTPRYLIKTRGQQVTLSCSPISGHRSVSWYQQTPGQGLQFLFEYFSETQRNKGNFPGRFSGRQFSNSRSEMNVSTLELGDSALYLCASSLGHRVVEQYFGPGTRLTVT.

This clone was seen only once. V gene TRBV5-1 combines with J gene TRBJ2-7, with TRBD2 matching over 13 bases. This CDR3 is built from 18 residues. CDR1 and CDR2 (germline): SGHRS, YFSETQ. Here the CDR3 reads CASSGGSGTSGDSYEQYF. CDR3 DNA: TGCGCATCCTCAGGCGGGTCGGGGACTAGCGGGGATTCCTACGAGCAGTACTTC.

CDR3 amino acids: CASSQVRDSYNSPLHF. Written as DNA, the CDR3 is TGTGCCAGCAGCCAAGTTAGGGACTCCTATAATTCACCCCTCCACTTT. V usage is TRBV4-2 and J usage is TRBJ1-6; D is unclear. Germline V gene lookup returns CDR1 LGHNA and CDR2 YNFKEQ. CDR3 length equals 16 residues. V lost 1 base and J 0 bases, leaving 7 bases between the germline ends.

The genes are TRBV5-6 and TRBJ2-7; tentatively, D is TRBD1 or TRBD2 (5 bases each). The CDR3 sequence is 14 residues long. With 3 bases removed from V and 2 bases from J, the gap between germline ends came to 12 bases. The germline CDR1 and CDR2 sequences are SGHDT and YYEEEE. The CDR3 region is CASSWDGRTYEQYF. In DNA, the CDR3 is TGTGCCAGCAGCTGGGACGGTCGAACCTACGAGCAGTACTTC.

The chain employs TRBV28 and TRBJ2-7; D call uncertain. The CDR3 is 15 amino acids. The V and J ends lost 8 bases and 2 bases respectively, with 19 bases between them. Per the germline V gene, CDR1 is MDHEN and CDR2 is SYDVKM. CDR3 sequence: CASASSPQYTYEQYF. The CDR3 DNA follows: TGTGCCAGCGCCTCCAGCCCTCAATACACCTACGAGCAGTACTTC.

This chain joins TRBV6-5 and TRBJ2-7; possibly TRBD1 for D (5 bases). CDR1 MNHEY and CDR2 SVGAGI come from the germline V gene. V dropped 0 bases and J dropped 2 bases, with 8 bases sitting between them. The CDR3 is 14 residues long. Here the CDR3 DNA reads TGTGCCAGCAGTTACTCCAGGACAACCTACGAGCAGTACTTC. The encoded protein is CASSYSRTTYEQYF.

CDR3 protein: CASSPLPLIGTVYGYTF. The DNA for the CDR3 is TGTGCCAGCAGCCCTCTTCCATTGATCGGGACAGTCTATGGCTACACCTTC. This sequence joins TRBV4-2 and TRBJ1-2; 7 bases are a match to TRBD1. CDR3 length: 17 amino acids. V lost 4 bases, J lost 4 bases, and 15 bases stayed unmatched. CDR1 and CDR2 (germline): LGHNA, YNFKEQ.

The chain links TRBV5-1 to TRBJ2-1, with 10 bases lining up with TRBD2. CDR3 size: 16 residues. CDR1 is SGHRS, CDR2 YFSETQ, per germline. J lost 8 bases, V lost 2 bases, and 10 bases had no gene match. The CDR3 DNA reads as TGCGCCAGCAGCTTACAACTAGCGGGATCTGTCTATGAGCAGTTCTTC. Amino acid sequence: CASSLQLAGSVYEQFF.

The chain carries TRBV6-1 and TRBJ1-3, with TRBD1 matching 9 bases. This CDR3 comprises 15 residues. Per the germline V gene, CDR1 is MNHNS and CDR2 is SASEGT. The trim removed 9 bases at V and 0 bases at J, leaving 6 bases unmatched. This chain's CDR3 is CASRTGDYSGNTIYF. The CDR3 bases are TGTGCCAGTCGGACAGGGGATTACTCTGGAAACACCATATATTTT.

The chain has TRBV27 and TRBJ1-5; 7 positions match TRBD1. V shed 2 bases, J shed 6 bases, and the junction held 4 bases outside the gene matches. Germline CDR1 MNHEY, CDR2 SMNVEV (reference sequence). This CDR3 comprises 14 residues. The CDR3 DNA reads TGTGCCAGCAGTTTAACAGGGGTGCGTCAGCCCCAGCATTTT. Its protein product is CASSLTGVRQPQHF.

This chain joins TRBV11-2 and TRBJ2-4; 7 nucleotides match TRBD2. The junction had 11 bases not matched to a gene; V was cut back by 6 bases and J by 3 bases. The CDR3 runs 16 residues. Germline values: CDR1 SGHAT, CDR2 FQNNGV. In DNA form, the CDR3 reads TGTGCCAGCAGAGGGAGAGCGGGGTCGGTCAAAAACATTCAGTACTTC. This gives the protein CASRGRAGSVKNIQYF.

The V and J genes are TRBV6-7 and TRBJ2-7; 8 bases match TRBD1. TRBV6-7 is flagged as an ORF with uncertain function. J gave up 6 bases and V 2 bases, and 36 bases lay outside the gene matches. This CDR3 is 24 amino acids long. Written as DNA, the CDR3 is TGTGCCAGCAGTTACGCGGATCCGGACAGGGATAGGTCTGAGCGCCCCCGGCCCCGTCGCGAGCAGTACTTC. Its translation: CASSYADPDRDRSERPRPRREQYF.

The V and J genes are TRBV7-8 and TRBJ1-2; TRBD1 is a possible D gene (5 bases). From germline, CDR1 is SGHVS and CDR2 FQNEAQ. The germline V and J ends were trimmed by 5 bases and 0 bases, with 16 bases remaining between them. The CDR3 loop spans 16 amino acids. The CDR3 sequence: CASSPWGDRANYGYTF. Here the CDR3 DNA reads TGTGCCAGCAGCCCGTGGGGTGACAGAGCTAACTATGGCTACACCTTC.

J is TRBJ2-1 and V is TRBV28, with unresolved D. Germline loops: CDR1 MDHEN, CDR2 SYDVKM. Trimming stripped 6 bases from V and 0 bases from J, with 12 bases between. This CDR3 is 15 amino acids long. As DNA, the CDR3 is TGTGCCAGCAGCCCGGCGTCCCGCTCCTACAATGAGCAGTTCTTC. This gives the protein CASSPASRSYNEQFF.

CDR3 amino acids: CASSLAVFGGTDTQYF. CDR3 nucleotide sequence: TGTGCCAGCAGCTTGGCCGTCTTTGGGGGCACAGATACGCAGTATTTT. This sequence joins TRBV5-4 and TRBJ2-3; D uncertain. CDR1 is SGHNT and CDR2 is YYREEE in the germline V gene (reference sequence). The CDR3 is 16 amino acids. V shed 0 bases and J shed 1 base, with 12 bases lying between them.

This chain joins TRBV19 and TRBJ2-2; TRBD1 aligns across 8 bases. CDR3 length: 15 amino acids. V lost 3 bases and J lost 7; bases outside the gene matches: 7. Germline-derived CDR1 and CDR2 are LNHDA and SQIVND (reference sequence). The chain's CDR3 is CASSISDREYGELFF. In nucleotides, the CDR3 is TGTGCCAGTAGTATTTCGGACAGGGAATACGGGGAGCTGTTTTTT.

The chain uses TRBV30 and TRBJ1-2; D not resolved. Trimming left V 3 bases short and J 4 bases short, with 15 bases between. The CDR3 is 14 residues long. CDR1 is GTSNPN and CDR2 is SVGIG in the germline V gene (reference sequence). This CDR3 reads CAWRPGGEIYGYTF. CDR3 sequence (DNA): TGTGCCTGGAGGCCCGGCGGGGAAATCTATGGCTACACCTTC.

The chain is built from TRBV6-5 and TRBJ1-2; 8 positions match TRBD1. CDR3 length: 13 amino acids. The junction had 7 bases not matched to a gene; V was cut back by 5 bases and J by 8 bases. The germline V gene encodes CDR1 MNHEY and CDR2 SVGAGI. The CDR3 sequence: CASSQGTGGGYTF. CDR3 in DNA: TGTGCCAGCAGTCAGGGGACAGGAGGGGGCTACACCTTC.

This chain connects TRBV5-1 to TRBJ2-1; TRBD2 matches at 8 bases. After removal of 4 bases from V and 5 bases from J, the junction contained 14 bases not matched to a gene. The CDR3 sequence is 17 residues long. Per germline, CDR1 SGHRS and CDR2 YFSETQ. This CDR3 reads CASSPRVAGLSNNEQFF. CDR3 DNA: TGCGCCAGCAGCCCGAGGGTAGCGGGGCTGTCAAACAATGAGCAGTTCTTC.